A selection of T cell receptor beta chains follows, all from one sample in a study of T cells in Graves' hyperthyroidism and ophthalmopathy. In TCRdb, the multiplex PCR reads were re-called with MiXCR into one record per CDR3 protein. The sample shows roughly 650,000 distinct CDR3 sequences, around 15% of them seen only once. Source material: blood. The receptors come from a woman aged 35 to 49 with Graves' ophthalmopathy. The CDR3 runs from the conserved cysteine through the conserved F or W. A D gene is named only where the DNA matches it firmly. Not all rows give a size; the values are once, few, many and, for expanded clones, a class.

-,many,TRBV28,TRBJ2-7,TGTGCCAGTGCTAGCAGAGGCTACGAGCAGTACTTC,CASASRGYEQYF
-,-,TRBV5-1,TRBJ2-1,TGCGCCAGCAGCTTGGCCAACGTCGAGCAGTTCTTC,CASSLANVEQFF
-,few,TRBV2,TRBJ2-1,TGTGCCAGCAGTGAGCAGAAGAGCTCCTACAATGAGCAGTTCTTC,CASSEQKSSYNEQFF
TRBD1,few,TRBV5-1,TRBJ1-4,TGCGCCAGCAGCACGACCGGGACAGGGGTTGAAAAACTGTTTTTT,CASSTTGTGVEKLFF
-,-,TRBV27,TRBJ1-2,TGTGCCAGCAGTCCCGAGGGCCCAGACGTTGCCTATGGCTACACCTTC,CASSPEGPDVAYGYTF
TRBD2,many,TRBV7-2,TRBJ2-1,TGTGCCAGCAGCTTAGGTCGAGGACTAGCCTATGAGCAGTTCTTC,CASSLGRGLAYEQFF
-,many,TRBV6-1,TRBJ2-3,TGTGCCAGCAGCCTCTCCGTCGCAGATACGCAGTATTTT,CASSLSVADTQYF
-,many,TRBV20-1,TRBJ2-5,TGCAGTGCCTCGGGGGCGGGGACCCAGTACTTC,CSASGAGTQYF
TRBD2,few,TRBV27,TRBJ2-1,TGTGCCAGCAAAATAGAGCGGGAGGATCCCTACAATGAGCAGTTCTTC,CASKIEREDPYNEQFF
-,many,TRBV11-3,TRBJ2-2,TGTGCCAGCAGCACCGGGGGCGCGAACACCGGGGAGCTGTTTTTT,CASSTGGANTGELFF
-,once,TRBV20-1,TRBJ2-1,TGCAGTGCTCCCCACGACAGACGGCTCAATGAGCAGTTCTTC,CSAPHDRRLNEQFF
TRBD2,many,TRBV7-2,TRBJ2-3,TGTGCCAGCAGCCCCATCACTAGCGTCACAGATACGCAGTATTTT,CASSPITSVTDTQYF
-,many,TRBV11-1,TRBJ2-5,TGTGCCAGCAGACATTGTATCAAGACTACATCTCGGGAGACCCAGTACTTC,CASRHCIKTTSRETQYF
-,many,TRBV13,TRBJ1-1,TGTGCCAGCACTACGTTCGTGGGGATCACCTACACTGAAGCTTTCTTT,CASTTFVGITYTEAFF
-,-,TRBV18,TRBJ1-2,TGTGGCAGCTCACCAATCGAGGCAAGCTTTAACTATGGCTACACCTTC,CGSSPIEASFNYGYTF
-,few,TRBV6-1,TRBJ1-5,TGTGCCAGCAGTGAGCAGGCCCAGGGGCCCCAGCATTTT,CASSEQAQGPQHF
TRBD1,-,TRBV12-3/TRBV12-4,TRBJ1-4,TGTGCCAGCAGGGGACAGGCCAGAGAAAAACTGTTTTTT,CASRGQAREKLFF
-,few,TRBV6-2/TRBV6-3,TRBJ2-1,TGTGCCAGCAAGCGGCAAATTAGCTACAATGAGCAGTTCTTC,CASKRQISYNEQFF
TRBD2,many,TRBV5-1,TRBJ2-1,TGCGCCAGCAGCTTGTCTAGCGGGGGCGATGAGCAGTTCTTC,CASSLSSGGDEQFF
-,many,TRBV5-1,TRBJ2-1,TGCGCCAGCAGCTTGCCCGGGAACCATGAGCAGTTCTTC,CASSLPGNHEQFF
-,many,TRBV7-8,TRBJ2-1,TGTGCCAGCAGCTCGACCTCCTTCGGAGGGGGCAATGAGCAGTTCTTC,CASSSTSFGGGNEQFF
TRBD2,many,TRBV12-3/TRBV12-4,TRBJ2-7,TGTGCCAGCAGCCCCCCCCTAGCGGGGGCCTCCTACGAGCAGTACTTC,CASSPPLAGASYEQYF
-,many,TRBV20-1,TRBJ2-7,TGCAGTGCTAGAGATCGCGACAGAAATATCTACGAGCAGTACTTC,CSARDRDRNIYEQYF
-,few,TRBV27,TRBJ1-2,TGTGCCAGCAGTTTGTTCGGGGGAGCTAACTATGGCTACACCTTC,CASSLFGGANYGYTF
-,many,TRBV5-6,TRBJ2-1,TGTGCCAGCAGCTTGCCCCACAGTGAGCAGTTCTTC,CASSLPHSEQFF
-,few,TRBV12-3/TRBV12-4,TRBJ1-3,TGTGCCAGCACCGAACACGGCCGCTCTGGAAACACCATATATTTT,CASTEHGRSGNTIYF
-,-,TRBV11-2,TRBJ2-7,TGTGCCAGCAGCTTTGGCAGCGGTACCTACGAGCAGTACTTC,CASSFGSGTYEQYF
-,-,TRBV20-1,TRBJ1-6,TGCAGTGCTAGCCCACGGGGCTCGAATTCGCCCCTCCACTTT,CSASPRGSNSPLHF
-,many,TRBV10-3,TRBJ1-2,TGTGCCATCAGTGGCCGGACACAGTATGGCTACACCTTC,CAISGRTQYGYTF
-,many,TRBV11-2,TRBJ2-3,TGTGCCAGCAGCCGGACGGGGGATACGCAGTATTTT,CASSRTGDTQYF
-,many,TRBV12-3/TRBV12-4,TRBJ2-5,TGTGCCAGCAGCGGCGGGCCTCAAGAGACCCAGTACTTC,CASSGGPQETQYF